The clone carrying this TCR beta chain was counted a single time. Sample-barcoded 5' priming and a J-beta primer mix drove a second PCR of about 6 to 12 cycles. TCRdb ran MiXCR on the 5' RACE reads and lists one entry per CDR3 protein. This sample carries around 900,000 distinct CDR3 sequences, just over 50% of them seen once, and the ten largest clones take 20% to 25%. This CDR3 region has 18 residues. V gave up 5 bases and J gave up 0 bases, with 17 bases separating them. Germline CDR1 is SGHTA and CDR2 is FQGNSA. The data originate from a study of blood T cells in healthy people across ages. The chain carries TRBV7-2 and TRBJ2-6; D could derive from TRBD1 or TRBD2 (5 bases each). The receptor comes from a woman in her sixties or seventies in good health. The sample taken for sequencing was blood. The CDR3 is CASSLMGTVPSGANVLTF. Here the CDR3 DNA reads TGTGCCAGCAGCCTTATGGGGACGGTGCCCTCTGGGGCCAACGTCCTGACTTTC. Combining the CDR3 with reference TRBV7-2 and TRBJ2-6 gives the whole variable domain GAGVSQSPSNKVTEKGKDVELRCDPISGHTALYWYRQSLGQGLEFLIYFQGNSAPDKSGLPSDRFSAERTGGSVSTLTIQRTQQEDSAVYLCASSLMGTVPSGANVLTFGAGSRLTVL.